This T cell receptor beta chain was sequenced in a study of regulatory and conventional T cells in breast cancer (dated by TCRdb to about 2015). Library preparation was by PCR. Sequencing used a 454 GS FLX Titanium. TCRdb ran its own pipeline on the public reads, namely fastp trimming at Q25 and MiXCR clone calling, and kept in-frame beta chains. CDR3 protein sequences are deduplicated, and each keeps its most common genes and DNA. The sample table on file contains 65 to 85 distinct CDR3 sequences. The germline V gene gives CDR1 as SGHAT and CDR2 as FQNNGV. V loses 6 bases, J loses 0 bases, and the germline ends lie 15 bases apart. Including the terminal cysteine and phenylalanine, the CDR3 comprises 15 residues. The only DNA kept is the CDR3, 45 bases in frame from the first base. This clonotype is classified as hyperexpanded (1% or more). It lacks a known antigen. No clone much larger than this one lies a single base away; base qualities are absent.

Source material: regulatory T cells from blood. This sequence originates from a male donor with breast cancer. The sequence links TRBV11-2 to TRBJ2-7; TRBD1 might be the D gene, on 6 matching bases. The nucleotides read TGTGCCAGCAGTCCGGGACAAACCCCCTCCTACGAGCAGTACTTC. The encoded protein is CASSPGQTPSYEQYF.